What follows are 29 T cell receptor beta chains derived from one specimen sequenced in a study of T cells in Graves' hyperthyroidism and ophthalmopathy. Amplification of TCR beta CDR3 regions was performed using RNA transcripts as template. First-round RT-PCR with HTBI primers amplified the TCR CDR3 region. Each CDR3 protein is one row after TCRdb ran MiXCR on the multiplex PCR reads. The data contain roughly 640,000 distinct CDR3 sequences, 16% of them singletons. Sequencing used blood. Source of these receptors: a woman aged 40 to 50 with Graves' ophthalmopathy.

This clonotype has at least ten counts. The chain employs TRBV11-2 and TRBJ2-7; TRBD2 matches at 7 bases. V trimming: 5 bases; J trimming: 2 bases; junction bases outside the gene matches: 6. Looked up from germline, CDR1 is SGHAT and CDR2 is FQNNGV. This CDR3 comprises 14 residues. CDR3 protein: CASSIGLVPYEQYF. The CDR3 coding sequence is TGTGCCAGCAGCATAGGACTAGTACCCTACGAGCAGTACTTC. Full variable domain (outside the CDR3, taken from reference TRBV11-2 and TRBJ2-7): EAGVAQSPRYKIIEKRQSVAFWCNPISGHATLYWYQQILGQGPKLLIQFQNNGVVDDSQLPKDRFSAERLKGVDSTLKIQPAKLEDSAVYLCASSIGLVPYEQYFGPGTRLTVT.

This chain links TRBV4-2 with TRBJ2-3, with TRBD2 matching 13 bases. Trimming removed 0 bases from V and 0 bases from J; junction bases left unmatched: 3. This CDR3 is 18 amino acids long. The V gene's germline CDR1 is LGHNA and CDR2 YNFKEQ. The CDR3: CASSQDPGLAGSTDTQYF. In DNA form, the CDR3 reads TGTGCCAGCAGCCAAGACCCGGGACTAGCGGGAAGCACAGATACGCAGTATTTT.

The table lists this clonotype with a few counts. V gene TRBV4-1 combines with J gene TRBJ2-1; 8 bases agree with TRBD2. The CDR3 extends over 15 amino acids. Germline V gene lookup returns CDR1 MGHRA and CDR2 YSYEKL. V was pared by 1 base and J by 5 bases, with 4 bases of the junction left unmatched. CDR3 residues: CASSQASRGDNEQFF. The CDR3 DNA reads TGCGCCAGCAGCCAAGCGTCGCGGGGGGACAATGAGCAGTTCTTC.

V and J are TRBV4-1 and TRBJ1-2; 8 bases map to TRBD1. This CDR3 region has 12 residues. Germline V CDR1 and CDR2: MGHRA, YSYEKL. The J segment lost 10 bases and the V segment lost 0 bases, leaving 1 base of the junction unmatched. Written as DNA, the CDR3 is TGCGCCAGCAGCCAAGACAGGGGGCCCTACACCTTC. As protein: CASSQDRGPYTF.

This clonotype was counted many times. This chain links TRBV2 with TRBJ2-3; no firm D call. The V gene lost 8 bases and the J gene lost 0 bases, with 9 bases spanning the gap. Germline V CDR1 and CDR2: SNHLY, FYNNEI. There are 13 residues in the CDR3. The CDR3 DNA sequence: TGTGCCAGCGCAGGCCTTAGCACAGATACGCAGTATTTT. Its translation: CASAGLSTDTQYF.

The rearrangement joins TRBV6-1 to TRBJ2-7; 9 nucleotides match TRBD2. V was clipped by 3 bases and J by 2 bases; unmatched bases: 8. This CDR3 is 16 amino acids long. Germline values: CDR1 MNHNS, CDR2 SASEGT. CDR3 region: CASSDAGTSLPYEQYF. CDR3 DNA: TGTGCCAGCAGTGACGCCGGGACTAGCTTGCCCTACGAGCAGTACTTC.

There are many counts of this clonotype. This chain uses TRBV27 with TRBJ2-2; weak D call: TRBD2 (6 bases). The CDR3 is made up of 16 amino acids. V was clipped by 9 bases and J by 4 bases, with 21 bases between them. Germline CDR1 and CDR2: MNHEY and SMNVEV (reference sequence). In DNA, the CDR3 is TGTGCCAGTCGCCGTTCCGGGGGTGGGAGCACCGGGGAGCTGTTTTTT. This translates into CASRRSGGGSTGELFF.

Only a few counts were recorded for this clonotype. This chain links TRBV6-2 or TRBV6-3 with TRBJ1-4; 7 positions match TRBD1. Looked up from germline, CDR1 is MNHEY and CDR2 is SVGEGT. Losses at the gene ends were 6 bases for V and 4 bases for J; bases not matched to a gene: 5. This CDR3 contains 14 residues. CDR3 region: CASRLTGSNEKLFF. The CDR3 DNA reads TGTGCCAGCAGACTGACAGGGAGTAATGAAAAACTGTTTTTT.

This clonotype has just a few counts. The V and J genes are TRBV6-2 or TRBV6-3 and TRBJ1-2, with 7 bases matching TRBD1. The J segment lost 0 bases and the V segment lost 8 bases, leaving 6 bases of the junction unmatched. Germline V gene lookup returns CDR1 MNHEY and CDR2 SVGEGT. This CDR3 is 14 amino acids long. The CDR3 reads CASDPGTANYGYTF. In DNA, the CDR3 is TGTGCCAGCGACCCCGGGACAGCTAACTATGGCTACACCTTC.

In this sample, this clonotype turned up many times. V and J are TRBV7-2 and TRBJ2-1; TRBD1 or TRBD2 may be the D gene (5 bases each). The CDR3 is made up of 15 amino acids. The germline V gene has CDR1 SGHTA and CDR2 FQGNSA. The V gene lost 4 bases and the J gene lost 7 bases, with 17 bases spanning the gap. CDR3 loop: CASSSLGVGKNEQFF. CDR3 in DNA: TGTGCCAGCAGCTCATTGGGGGTGGGTAAAAATGAGCAGTTCTTC.

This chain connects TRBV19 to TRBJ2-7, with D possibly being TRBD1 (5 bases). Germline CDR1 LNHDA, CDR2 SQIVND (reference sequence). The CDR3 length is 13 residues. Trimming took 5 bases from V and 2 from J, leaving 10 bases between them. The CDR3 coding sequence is TGTGCCAGTAGTTCAGGGATGACCTACGAGCAGTACTTC. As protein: CASSSGMTYEQYF.

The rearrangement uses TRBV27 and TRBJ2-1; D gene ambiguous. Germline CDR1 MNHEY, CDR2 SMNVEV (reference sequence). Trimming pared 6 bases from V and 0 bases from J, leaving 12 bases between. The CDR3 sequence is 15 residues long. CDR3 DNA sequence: TGTGCCAGCAGAAAAGGGTCCACCTCCTACAATGAGCAGTTCTTC. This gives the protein CASRKGSTSYNEQFF.

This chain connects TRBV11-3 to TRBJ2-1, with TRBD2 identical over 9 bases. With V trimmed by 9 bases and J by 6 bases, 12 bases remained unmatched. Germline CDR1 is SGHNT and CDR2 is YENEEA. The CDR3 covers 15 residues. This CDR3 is CASSTKRGVLNEQFF. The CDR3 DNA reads TGTGCCAGTAGTACAAAGCGGGGGGTTCTCAATGAGCAGTTCTTC.

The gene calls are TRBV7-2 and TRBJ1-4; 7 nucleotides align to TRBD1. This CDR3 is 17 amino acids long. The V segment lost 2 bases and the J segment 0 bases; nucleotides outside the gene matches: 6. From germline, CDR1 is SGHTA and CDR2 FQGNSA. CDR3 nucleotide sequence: TGTGCCAGCAGCTTATCCCCAGGGGGGGCAACTAATGAAAAACTGTTTTTT. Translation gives CASSLSPGGATNEKLFF.

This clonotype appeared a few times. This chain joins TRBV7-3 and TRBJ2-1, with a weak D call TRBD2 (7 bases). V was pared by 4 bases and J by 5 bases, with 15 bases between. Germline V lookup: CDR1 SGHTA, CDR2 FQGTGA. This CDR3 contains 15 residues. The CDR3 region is CASSSPDGGHNEQFF. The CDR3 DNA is TGTGCCAGCAGCTCCCCTGACGGGGGGCACAATGAGCAGTTCTTC.

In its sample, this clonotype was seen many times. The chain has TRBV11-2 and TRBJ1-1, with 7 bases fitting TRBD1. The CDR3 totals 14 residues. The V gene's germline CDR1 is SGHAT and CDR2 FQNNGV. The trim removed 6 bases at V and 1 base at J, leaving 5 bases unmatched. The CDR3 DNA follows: TGTGCCAGCAGGATAACAGGGGAGAACACTGAAGCTTTCTTT. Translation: CASRITGENTEAFF.

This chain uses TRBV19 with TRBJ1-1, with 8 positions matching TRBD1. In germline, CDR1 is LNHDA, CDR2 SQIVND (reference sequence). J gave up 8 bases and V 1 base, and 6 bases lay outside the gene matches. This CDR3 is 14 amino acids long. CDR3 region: CASSIADRVREAFF. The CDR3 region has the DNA TGTGCCAGTAGTATAGCGGACAGGGTTCGGGAAGCTTTCTTT.

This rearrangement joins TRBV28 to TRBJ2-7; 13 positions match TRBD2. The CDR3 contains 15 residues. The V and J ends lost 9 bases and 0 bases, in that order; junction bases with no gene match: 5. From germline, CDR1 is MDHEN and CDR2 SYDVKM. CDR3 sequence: CASTSGRDISYEQYF. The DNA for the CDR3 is TGTGCCAGTACTAGCGGGAGGGATATCTCCTACGAGCAGTACTTC.

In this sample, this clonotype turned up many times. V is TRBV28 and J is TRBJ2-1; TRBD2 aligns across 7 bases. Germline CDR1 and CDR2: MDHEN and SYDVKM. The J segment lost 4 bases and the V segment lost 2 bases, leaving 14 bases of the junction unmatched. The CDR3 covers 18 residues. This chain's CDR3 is CASSLGGGLPGGYNEQFF. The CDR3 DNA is TGTGCCAGCAGTTTAGGGGGGGGACTCCCCGGGGGATACAATGAGCAGTTCTTC.

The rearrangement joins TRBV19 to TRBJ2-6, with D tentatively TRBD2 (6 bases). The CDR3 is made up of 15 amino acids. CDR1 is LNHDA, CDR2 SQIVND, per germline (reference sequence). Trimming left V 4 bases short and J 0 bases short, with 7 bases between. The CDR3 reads CASSTGSSGANVLTF. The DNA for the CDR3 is TGTGCCAGTAGTACCGGGAGCTCTGGGGCCAACGTCCTGACTTTC.

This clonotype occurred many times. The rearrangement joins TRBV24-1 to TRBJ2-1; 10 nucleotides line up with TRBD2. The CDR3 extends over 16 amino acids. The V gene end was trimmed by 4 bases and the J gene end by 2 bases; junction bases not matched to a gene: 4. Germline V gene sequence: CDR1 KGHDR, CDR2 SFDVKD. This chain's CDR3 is CATSEAAGGPYNEQFF. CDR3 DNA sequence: TGTGCCACCAGTGAGGCAGCGGGAGGGCCCTACAATGAGCAGTTCTTC.

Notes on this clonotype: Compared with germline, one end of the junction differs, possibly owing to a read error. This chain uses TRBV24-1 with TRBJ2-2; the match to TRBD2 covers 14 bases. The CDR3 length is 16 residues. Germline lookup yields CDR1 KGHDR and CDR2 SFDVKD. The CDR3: CAISQGTSGSAGELFF. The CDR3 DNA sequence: TGTGCCATCAGTCAAGGGACTAGCGGGAGCGCCGGGGAGCTGTTTTTT.

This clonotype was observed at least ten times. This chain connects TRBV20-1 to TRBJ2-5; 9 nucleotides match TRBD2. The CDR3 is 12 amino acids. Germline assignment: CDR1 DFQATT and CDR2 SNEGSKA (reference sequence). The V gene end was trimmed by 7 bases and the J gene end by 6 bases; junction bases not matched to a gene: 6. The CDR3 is CSVSSGIKTQYF. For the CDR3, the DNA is TGCAGTGTGTCTAGCGGGATTAAGACCCAGTACTTC.

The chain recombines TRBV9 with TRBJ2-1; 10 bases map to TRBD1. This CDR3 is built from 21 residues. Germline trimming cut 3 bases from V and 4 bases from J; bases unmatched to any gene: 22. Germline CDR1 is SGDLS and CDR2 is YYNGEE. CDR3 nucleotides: TGTGCCAGCAGCGAGAGTGGGACAGGGGATTTCGACGGGCACTATTACAATGAGCAGTTCTTC. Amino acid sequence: CASSESGTGDFDGHYYNEQFF.

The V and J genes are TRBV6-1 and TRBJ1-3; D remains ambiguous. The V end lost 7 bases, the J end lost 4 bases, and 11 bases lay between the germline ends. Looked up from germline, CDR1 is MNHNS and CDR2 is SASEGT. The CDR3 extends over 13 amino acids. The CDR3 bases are TGTGCCAGCACCCCCGGGAGCGGAAACACCATATATTTT. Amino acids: CASTPGSGNTIYF.

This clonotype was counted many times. The CDR3: CASSPAPTSGGPHSSYNEQFF. The CDR3 bases are TGTGCCAGCAGCCCAGCTCCAACTAGCGGGGGTCCCCACAGCTCCTACAATGAGCAGTTCTTC. The V call is TRBV7-9, the J call TRBJ2-1, with TRBD2 matching over 11 bases. Germline CDR1 reads SEHNR; CDR2 reads FQNEAQ (reference sequence). The J segment lost 0 bases and the V segment lost 5 bases, leaving 18 bases of the junction unmatched. The CDR3 has 21 amino acids.

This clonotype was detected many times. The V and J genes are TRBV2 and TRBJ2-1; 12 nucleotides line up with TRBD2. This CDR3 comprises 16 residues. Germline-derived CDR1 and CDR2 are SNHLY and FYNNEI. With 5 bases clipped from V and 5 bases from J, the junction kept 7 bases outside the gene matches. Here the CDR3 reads CASSSRTSGVNNEQFF. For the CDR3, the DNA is TGTGCCAGCAGTTCCAGGACTAGCGGGGTTAACAATGAGCAGTTCTTC. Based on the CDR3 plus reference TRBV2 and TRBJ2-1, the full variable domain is EPEVTQTPSHQVTQMGQEVILRCVPISNHLYFYWYRQILGQKVEFLVSFYNNEISEKSEIFDDQFSVERPDGSNFTLKIRSTKLEDSAMYFCASSSRTSGVNNEQFFGPGTRLTVL.

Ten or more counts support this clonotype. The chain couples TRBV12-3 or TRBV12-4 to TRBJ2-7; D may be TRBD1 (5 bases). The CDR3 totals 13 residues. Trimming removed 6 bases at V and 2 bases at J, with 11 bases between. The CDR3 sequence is CASRTRGTYEQYF. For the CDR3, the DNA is TGTGCCAGCAGAACAAGGGGTACCTACGAGCAGTACTTC.

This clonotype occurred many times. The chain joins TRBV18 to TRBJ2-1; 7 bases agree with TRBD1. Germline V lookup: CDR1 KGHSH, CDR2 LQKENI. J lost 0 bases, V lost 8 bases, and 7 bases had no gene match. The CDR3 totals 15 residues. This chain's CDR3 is CASAPGQASYNEQFF. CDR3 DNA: TGTGCCAGCGCCCCCGGACAGGCCTCCTACAATGAGCAGTTCTTC.